Reported below is one T cell receptor (beta chain). Its matching antigen is unknown. With 60 Vbeta and 13 Jbeta primers, the PCR was carried out. Generated by immunoSEQ multiplex PCR, the TCRdb table keeps only in-frame clones and is missing some. The sample carries 90,000 to 150,000 clones, roughly 65% recorded once. The CDR3 consists of 14 residues. Germline CDR1 SGHRS, CDR2 YFSETQ. Trimming stripped 0 bases from V and 1 base from J, with 8 bases between. This entry is derived from a study of cytomegalovirus exposure and HLA in healthy donors. About the study: The study's early data release held about 80 million unique TCRs from HLA-typed donors.

Study outcomes and limitations: Later on, analysis showed that most CMV-associated TCR beta chains appeared to be HLA-restricted. The study reported that TCR beta sequences accurately predicted HLA-A and HLA-B alleles in most subjects.

The chain carries TRBV5-1 and TRBJ2-7; a possible D gene is TRBD1 (6 bases). The TCR was taken from a man aged 35 to 55 in good health and CMV-seropositive. What was sequenced was PBMCs. CDR3 amino acids: CASSLAQGSYEQYF. The CDR3 nucleotides are TGCGCCAGCAGCTTGGCCCAGGGGTCCTACGAGCAGTACTTC. The complete variable domain, with remaining parts taken from reference TRBV5-1 and TRBJ2-7, reads KAGVTQTPRYLIKTRGQQVTLSCSPISGHRSVSWYQQTPGQGLQFLFEYFSETQRNKGNFPGRFSGRQFSNSRSEMNVSTLELGDSALYLCASSLAQGSYEQYFGPGTRLTVT.